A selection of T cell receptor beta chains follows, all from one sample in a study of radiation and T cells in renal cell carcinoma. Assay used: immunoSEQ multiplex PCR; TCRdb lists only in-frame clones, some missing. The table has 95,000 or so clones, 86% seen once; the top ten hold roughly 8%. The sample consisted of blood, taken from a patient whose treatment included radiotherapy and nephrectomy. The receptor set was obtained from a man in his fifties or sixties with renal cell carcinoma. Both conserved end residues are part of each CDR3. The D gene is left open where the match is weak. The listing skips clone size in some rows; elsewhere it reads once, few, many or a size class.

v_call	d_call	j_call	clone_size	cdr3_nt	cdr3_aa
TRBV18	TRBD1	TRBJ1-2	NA	TGTGCCAGCTCAAGCACAGGGGGTAACTATGGCTACACCTTC	CASSSTGGNYGYTF
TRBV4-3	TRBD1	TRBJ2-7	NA	TGCGCCAGCAGCCAAGAACAGGGGGCGCTCGAGCAGTACTTC	CASSQEQGALEQYF
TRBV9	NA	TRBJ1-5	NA	TGTGCCAGCAGCGTACAAGGATATAGCAATCAGCCCCAGCATTTT	CASSVQGYSNQPQHF
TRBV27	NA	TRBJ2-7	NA	TGTGCCAGCAGGGTTACTCCCTACGAGCAGTACTTC	CASRVTPYEQYF
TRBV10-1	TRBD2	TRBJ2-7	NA	TGCGCCAGCAGTGACGGGACTAGCGGGAGAGGGTCCTACGAGCAGTACTTC	CASSDGTSGRGSYEQYF
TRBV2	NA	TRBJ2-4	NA	TGTGCCAGCAGTGATAGGGCAGGGGGGCCCATTCAGTACTTC	CASSDRAGGPIQYF
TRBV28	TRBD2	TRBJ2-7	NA	TGTGCCAGCAGTCAATGGACAGGGACTAGCGGGACGTCCAACGAGCAGTACTTC	CASSQWTGTSGTSNEQYF
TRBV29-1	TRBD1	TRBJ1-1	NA	TGCAGCGTTGCGGACAGGGCCCTCACTGAAGCTTTCTTT	CSVADRALTEAFF
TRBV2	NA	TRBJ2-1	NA	TGTGCCAGCACCACGGGACCGTGGCAGGCGTTCTTC	CASTTGPWQAFF
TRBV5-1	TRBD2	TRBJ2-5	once	TGCGCCAGCAGCCCTAGCGGGACGTCGGCGATCCAAGAGACCCAGTACTTC	CASSPSGTSAIQETQYF
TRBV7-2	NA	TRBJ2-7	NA	TGTGCCAGCAGCCTCGTCAGTTTCGAGCAGTACTTC	CASSLVSFEQYF
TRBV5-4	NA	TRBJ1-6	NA	TGTGCCAGCAGTATTGACAGAACAGATTCACCCCTCCACTTT	CASSIDRTDSPLHF
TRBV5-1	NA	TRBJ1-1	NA	TGCGCCAGCAGCTTGGCCTCGGGAAACTACGACACTGAAGCTTTCTTT	CASSLASGNYDTEAFF
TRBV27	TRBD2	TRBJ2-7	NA	TGTGCCAGCAGATGGGGGAGGGCTCCCAGCTACGAGCAGTACTTC	CASRWGRAPSYEQYF
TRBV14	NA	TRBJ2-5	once	TGTGCCAGCAGCCACCTCAAGGGGGGGATCCCCCCACAAGAGACCCAGTACTTC	CASSHLKGGIPPQETQYF
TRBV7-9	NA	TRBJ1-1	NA	TGTGCCAGCAGCGCGGGCCCGAACACTGAAGCTTTCTTT	CASSAGPNTEAFF
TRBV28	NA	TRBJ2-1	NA	TGTGCCAGCAGTTTAGCCCCCCAAGCGGTTAATTACAATGAGCAGTTCTTC	CASSLAPQAVNYNEQFF
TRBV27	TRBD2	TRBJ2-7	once	TGTGCCAGCCGCGGGGGTGGAGCCTACGAGCAGTACTTC	CASRGGGAYEQYF
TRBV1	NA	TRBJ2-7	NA	TGCACCAGCAGCCAAATAAAACTAGCGGGCCGAGACGAGCAGTACTTC	CTSSQIKLAGRDEQYF
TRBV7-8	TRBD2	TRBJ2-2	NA	TGTGCCAGCCGAAGACATCGGACTAGCGGGACGACTAACACCGGGGAGCTGTTTTTT	CASRRHRTSGTTNTGELFF
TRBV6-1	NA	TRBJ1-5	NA	TGTGCCAGCAGTGAAGGAATGGTTCAGCCCCAGCATTTT	CASSEGMVQPQHF
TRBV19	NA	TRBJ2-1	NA	TGTGCCAGTAGCATTCTGGGGGGTTCCTACAATGAGCAGTTCTTC	CASSILGGSYNEQFF
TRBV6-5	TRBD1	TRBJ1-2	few	TGTGCCAGCAGACAGGGGGACTATGGCTACACCTTC	CASRQGDYGYTF
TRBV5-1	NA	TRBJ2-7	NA	TGCGCCAGCAGCTATGGGGGACTTCCAAGCTCCTACGAGCAGTACTTC	CASSYGGLPSSYEQYF
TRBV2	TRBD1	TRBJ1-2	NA	TGTGCCAGCAATAGACAGGGCGCTCACTATGGCTACACCTTC	CASNRQGAHYGYTF
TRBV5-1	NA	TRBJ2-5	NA	TGCGCCAGCAGCTTCACCGTCCAAGAGACCCAGTACTTC	CASSFTVQETQYF
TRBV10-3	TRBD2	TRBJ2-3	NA	TGTGCCATCAGTGGTGTGAGCGGGAGGGCGAGCACAGATACGCAGTATTTT	CAISGVSGRASTDTQYF
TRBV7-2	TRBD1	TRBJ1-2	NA	TGTGCCAGCAGCCTACGGGGACAGGGCTACGGCTACACCTTC	CASSLRGQGYGYTF
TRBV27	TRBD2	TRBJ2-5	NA	TGTGCCAGCAGTCCGCACAATCCGGGACTAGAATCGAAGACCCAGTACTTC	CASSPHNPGLESKTQYF
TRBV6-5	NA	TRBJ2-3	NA	TGTGCCAGCAGTTACGGCGGACAGCCACTCACAGATACGCAGTATTTT	CASSYGGQPLTDTQYF
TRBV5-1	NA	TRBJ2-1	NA	TGCGCCAGCAGCTTGTCCGCTGGGGGATCGGAGCAGTTCTTC	CASSLSAGGSEQFF
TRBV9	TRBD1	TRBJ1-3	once	TGTGCCAGCAGCCTGGGACAGCTATTTTCTGGAAACACCATATATTTT	CASSLGQLFSGNTIYF
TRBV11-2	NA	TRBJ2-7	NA	TGTGCCAGCAGCTTAGATACCCCCGGGCAGTACTTC	CASSLDTPGQYF
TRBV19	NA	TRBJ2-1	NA	TGTGCCAGTAGTATAGGGGCCGGACAGCTCTACAATGAGCAGTTCTTC	CASSIGAGQLYNEQFF
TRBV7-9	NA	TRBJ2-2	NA	TGTGCCAGCAGCTTAGGTACAGGAGAAAACACCGGGGAGCTGTTTTTT	CASSLGTGENTGELFF
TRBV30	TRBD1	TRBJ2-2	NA	TGTGCCTGGAGCCTCAGGGGGCTCGGGCCCGGGGAGCTGTTTTTT	CAWSLRGLGPGELFF
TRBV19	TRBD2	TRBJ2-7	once	TGTGCCAGTAGTACAACCGGGACTAGCTACGAGCAGTACTTC	CASSTTGTSYEQYF
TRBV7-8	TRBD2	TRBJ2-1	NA	TGTGCCAGCAGCTTAGGGGCGGGAGGGATTAACAATGAGCAGTTCTTC	CASSLGAGGINNEQFF
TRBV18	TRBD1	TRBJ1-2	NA	TGTGCCAGCTCACCGGGACAGATAAATGGCTACACCTTC	CASSPGQINGYTF
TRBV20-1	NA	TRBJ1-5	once	TGCAGTGCTAGCTTGAGGAGAGCCCAGCATTTT	CSASLRRAQHF
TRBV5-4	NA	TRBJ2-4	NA	TGTGCCAGCAGCTTGGGAGGGTCGGCCAAAAACATTCAGTACTTC	CASSLGGSAKNIQYF
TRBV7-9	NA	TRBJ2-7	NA	TGTGCCAGCAGCCCTGCGCAGGGTGTTTTTTACGAGCAGTACTTC	CASSPAQGVFYEQYF
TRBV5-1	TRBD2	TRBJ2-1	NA	TGCGCCAGCAGCTCGACTAGCGGGACCTACAATGAGCAGTTCTTC	CASSSTSGTYNEQFF
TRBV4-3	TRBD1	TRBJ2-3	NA	TGCGCCAGCAGCCAAGGGCAGGGGGCGGATAAACACACAGATACGCAGTATTTT	CASSQGQGADKHTDTQYF
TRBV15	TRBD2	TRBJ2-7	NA	TGTGCCACCAGCAGAGACCGCGGGAGTATCTACGAGCAGTACTTC	CATSRDRGSIYEQYF
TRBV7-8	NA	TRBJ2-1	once	TGTGCCAGCAGCCCTAAATACAATGAGCAGTTCTTC	CASSPKYNEQFF
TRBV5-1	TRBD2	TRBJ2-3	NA	TGCGCCAGCAGCGCCGAGACTAGCGGCTTCACAGATACGCAGTATTTT	CASSAETSGFTDTQYF
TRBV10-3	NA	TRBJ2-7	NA	TGTGCCATCAGTGAAAAATCCTACGAGCAGTACTTC	CAISEKSYEQYF
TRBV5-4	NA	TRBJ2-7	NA	TGTGCCAGCACTAAAGGGGGTATGGGCGAGCAGTACTTC	CASTKGGMGEQYF
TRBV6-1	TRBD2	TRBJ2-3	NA	TGTGCCAGCAGGGAAACGGGACTAGCGACTGCTAGCACAGATACGCAGTATTTT	CASRETGLATASTDTQYF
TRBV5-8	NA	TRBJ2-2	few	TGTGCCAGCAGCTTGGCAGTGACGGCGAACACCGGGGAGCTGTTTTTT	CASSLAVTANTGELFF
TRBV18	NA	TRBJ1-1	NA	TGTGCCAGCTCACCTTCCGGCGCTGAAGCTTTCTTT	CASSPSGAEAFF
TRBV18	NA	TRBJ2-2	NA	TGTGCCAGCTCACTGGGCGACCCGAACACCGGGGAGCTGTTTTTT	CASSLGDPNTGELFF
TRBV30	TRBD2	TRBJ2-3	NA	TGTGCCTGGAAAAAGCGGGGCTACACAGATACGCAGTATTTT	CAWKKRGYTDTQYF
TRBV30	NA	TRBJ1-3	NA	TGTGCCTGGAGTAATGGCACCTCTGGAAACACCATATATTTT	CAWSNGTSGNTIYF